The rows below give T cell receptor beta chains drawn from one sample of a study of T cells after yellow fever vaccination. From the 5' RACE reads, TCRdb called clonotypes with MiXCR, one entry per CDR3 protein. Of under 700,000 distinct CDR3 sequences listed, around 17% are singletons. The source was PBMCs, collected 5 to 6 days after the first yellow fever vaccination. The receptor set was obtained from a man between 18 and 35 years old who received the YFV17D yellow fever vaccine. Each CDR3 is given with its conserved first and last residue. The order of the fields is J gene, D gene, clone size, V gene, CDR3 DNA, CDR3 protein. The D gene is left open where the match is weak. Clone size is stated in some rows and not others, as once, few, many or a class when expanded.

>TRBJ2-6|-|few|TRBV5-1
TGCGCCAGCAGCCCCACGATACAGGGTGGCGCCTCTGGGGCCAACGTCCTGACTTTC
CASSPTIQGGASGANVLTF
>TRBJ1-6|-|-|TRBV9
TGTGCCAGCTCCAACTCCTATAATTCACCCCTCCACTTT
CASSNSYNSPLHF
>TRBJ2-3|-|few|TRBV12-3/TRBV12-4
TGTGCCAGCAGGAGAGTGCAGGGAGATACGCAGTATTTT
CASRRVQGDTQYF
>TRBJ1-1|-|-|TRBV5-1
TGCGCCAGCAGCTACACAGGGCCCACTGAAGCTTTCTTT
CASSYTGPTEAFF
>TRBJ1-2|-|-|TRBV29-1
TGCAGCGTTGAAAATACCTCGGGCTACACCTTC
CSVENTSGYTF
>TRBJ1-4|TRBD1|-|TRBV12-3/TRBV12-4
TGTGCCAGCCGAAAACCCGGGACAGGGGTTAATGAAAAACTGTTTTTT
CASRKPGTGVNEKLFF
>TRBJ1-6|TRBD1|-|TRBV5-1
TGCGCCAGCAGCATCCTTCCCGGGACAGGGGAAAGGGCACCCCTCCACTTT
CASSILPGTGERAPLHF
>TRBJ2-3|-|many|TRBV5-1
TGCGCCAGCAGCTTGATGTCAGGGGATCAGACAGATACGCAGTATTTT
CASSLMSGDQTDTQYF
>TRBJ2-5|-|few|TRBV5-6
TGTGCCAGCAGCCTAGTTGGGACCCAGTACTTC
CASSLVGTQYF
>TRBJ1-2|-|-|TRBV7-9
TGTGCCAGCAGCTCGGTCCAATCGCTTCTCTGGTGCTACACCTTC
CASSSVQSLLWCYTF
>TRBJ2-7|-|-|TRBV5-4
TGTGCCAGCATGTGGGACCCCCAGGGGTCTTACGAGCAGTACTTC
CASMWDPQGSYEQYF
>TRBJ2-7|TRBD2|few|TRBV25-1
TGTGCCAGCAGTGCCTGGACTAGCGTTTCCTACGAGCAGTACTTC
CASSAWTSVSYEQYF
>TRBJ1-2|-|-|TRBV7-2
TGTGCCAGCAGCTTAAATGAGGGCAGGGTTTTAGGCTACACCTTC
CASSLNEGRVLGYTF
>TRBJ1-1|-|many|TRBV10-3
TGTGCCATCAGAACCCTGACAAAGGCAGGGCGCGGCACTGAAGCTTTCTTT
CAIRTLTKAGRGTEAFF
>TRBJ2-5|TRBD2|few|TRBV7-2
TGTGCCAGCAGCTTACTAGGGCTAGCGGGCCATGGCGCCCAGTACTTC
CASSLLGLAGHGAQYF
>TRBJ2-7|TRBD2|-|TRBV7-2
TGTGCCAGCAGCTTTCAGGCTAGCGGGTTTACCTACGAGCAGTACTTC
CASSFQASGFTYEQYF
>TRBJ2-7|-|-|TRBV20-1
TGCAGTGCTAGACCCCTAGGGGGGGGGGTCTACGAGCAGTACTTC
CSARPLGGGVYEQYF
>TRBJ2-3|-|-|TRBV7-3
TGTGCCAGCAGCTTAAGGCCCCTAGGAGTGGCGGCAGATACGCAGTATTTT
CASSLRPLGVAADTQYF
>TRBJ2-5|-|-|TRBV5-6
TGTGCCAGCCGCCGAAGGGGGACTTGGGGGCGAGAGACCCAGTACTTC
CASRRRGTWGRETQYF